The following is a T cell receptor (beta chain) sequence with its context. The target antigen is unknown. The V gene's germline CDR1 is MDHEN and CDR2 SYDVKM. The CDR3 runs to 14 residues. V trimming: 6 bases; J trimming: 7 bases; junction bases outside the gene matches: 9. Primers included in the PCR were 60 Vbeta and 13 Jbeta primers. TCRdb keeps only in-frame clones here, not all; method: immunoSEQ multiplex PCR. This table holds approximately 300,000 clones, about four fifths found once. These data come from a study of cytomegalovirus exposure and HLA in healthy donors. Findings and limits, study-wide: Immune exposure information comprised only CMV serostatus.

The rearrangement links TRBV28 to TRBJ2-7, with 10 bases that match TRBD2. The sequence derives from a girl aged 2-10 years in good health and CMV-seronegative. The sequenced sample consisted of PBMCs. The chain's CDR3 is CASRWGTSVREQYF. CDR3 nucleotides: TGTGCCAGCAGATGGGGGACTAGCGTGAGGGAGCAGTACTTC.